This T cell receptor beta chain was sequenced in a study of T cells in Graves' hyperthyroidism and ophthalmopathy. This clonotype was observed many times. Antigen specificity is unknown. TCR beta CDR3 regions were amplified from RNA. HTBI primers were used for first-round RT-PCR of the TCR CDR3. TCRdb itself ran the multiplex PCR reads through MiXCR, one entry per CDR3 protein. The sample yields 350,000 or so distinct CDR3 sequences, roughly 20% seen once. Hyperthyroidism, newly diagnosed and lasting under 2 months, affected patients aged 18 to 65. Diagnostic decisions used clinical symptoms, serum thyroxine and TRAb, thyroid ultrasound and orbital computed tomography. General study results and limits: Stable hyperthyroidism and ophthalmopathy were separated using 13 V-J signatures.

Germline CDR1 and CDR2: MNHNS and SASEGT. The CDR3 is 12 residues long. The germline V and J ends were trimmed by 7 bases and 6 bases, with 12 bases remaining between them. This clonotype originated in a woman aged 50 to 65 with Graves' hyperthyroidism. The chain is built from TRBV6-1 and TRBJ1-1; D remains unclear. Sequenced material: blood. CDR3: CASTFLNAEAFF. The CDR3 DNA reads TGTGCCAGCACTTTTCTAAACGCTGAAGCTTTCTTT.